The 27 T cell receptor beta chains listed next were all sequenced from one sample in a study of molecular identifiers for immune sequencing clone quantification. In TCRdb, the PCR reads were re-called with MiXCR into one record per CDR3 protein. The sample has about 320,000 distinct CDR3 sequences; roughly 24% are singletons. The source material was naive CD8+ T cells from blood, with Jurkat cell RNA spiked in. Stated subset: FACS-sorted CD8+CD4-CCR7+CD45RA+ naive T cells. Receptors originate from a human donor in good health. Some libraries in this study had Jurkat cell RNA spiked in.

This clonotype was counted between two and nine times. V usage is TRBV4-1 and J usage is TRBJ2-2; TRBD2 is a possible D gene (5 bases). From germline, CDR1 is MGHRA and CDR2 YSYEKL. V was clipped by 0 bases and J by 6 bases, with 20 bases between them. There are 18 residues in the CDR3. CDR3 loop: CASSQDLNQPTIPGELFF. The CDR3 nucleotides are TGCGCCAGCAGCCAAGATCTTAATCAACCGACTATCCCCGGGGAGCTGTTTTTT.

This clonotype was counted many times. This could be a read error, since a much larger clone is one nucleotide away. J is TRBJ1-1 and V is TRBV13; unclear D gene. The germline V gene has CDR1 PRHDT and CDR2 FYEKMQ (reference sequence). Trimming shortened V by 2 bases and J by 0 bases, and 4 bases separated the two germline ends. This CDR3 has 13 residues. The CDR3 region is CASSLWVNTEAFF. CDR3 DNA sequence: TGTGCCAGCAGCTTATGGGTGAACACTGAAGCTTTCTTT.

The DNA for the CDR3 is TGTGCCACCCTCAGGGCCTACAATGAGCAGTTCTTC. This translates into CATLRAYNEQFF. The rearrangement uses TRBV11-2 and TRBJ2-1; D is possibly TRBD1 (5 bases). Germline V gives CDR1 SGHAT, CDR2 FQNNGV. The CDR3 length is 12 residues. With 10 bases removed from V and 2 bases from J, the gap between germline ends came to 9 bases. The full variable domain, rest sourced from reference TRBV11-2 and TRBJ2-1, is EAGVAQSPRYKIIEKRQSVAFWCNPISGHATLYWYQQILGQGPKLLIQFQNNGVVDDSQLPKDRFSAERLKGVDSTLKIQPAKLEDSAVYLCATLRAYNEQFFGPGTRLTVL.

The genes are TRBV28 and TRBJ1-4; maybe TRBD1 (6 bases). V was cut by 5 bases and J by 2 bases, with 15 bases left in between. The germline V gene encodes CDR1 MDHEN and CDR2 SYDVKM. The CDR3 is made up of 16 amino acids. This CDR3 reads CASSLGAGATNEKLFF. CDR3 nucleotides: TGTGCCAGCAGTCTGGGGGCCGGGGCCACTAATGAAAAACTGTTTTTT.

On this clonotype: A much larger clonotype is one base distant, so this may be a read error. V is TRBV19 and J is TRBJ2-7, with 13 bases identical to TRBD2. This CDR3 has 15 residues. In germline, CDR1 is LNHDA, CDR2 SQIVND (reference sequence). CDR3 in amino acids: CASSTGTSGTYGQYF. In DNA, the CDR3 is TGTGCCAGTAGTACCGGGACTAGCGGGACCTACGGGCAGTACTTC.

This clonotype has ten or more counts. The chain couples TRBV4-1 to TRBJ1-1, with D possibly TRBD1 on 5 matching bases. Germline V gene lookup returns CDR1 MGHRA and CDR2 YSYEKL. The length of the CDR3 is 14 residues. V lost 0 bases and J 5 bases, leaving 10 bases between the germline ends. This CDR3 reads CASSQDGGWTEAFF. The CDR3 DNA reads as TGCGCCAGCAGCCAAGACGGGGGGTGGACTGAAGCTTTCTTT.

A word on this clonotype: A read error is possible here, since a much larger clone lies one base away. CDR3 sequence reads: CASSLDGRTSTDTQYF. The CDR3 DNA sequence: TGTGCCAGCAGCTTGGACGGTCGGACAAGCACAGATACGCAGTATTTT. V usage is TRBV7-9 and J usage is TRBJ2-3, with a possible D match to TRBD1 (5 bases). The CDR3 is 16 amino acids. Looked up from germline, CDR1 is SEHNR and CDR2 is FQNEAQ (reference sequence). V was shortened by 3 bases and J by 0 bases, with 13 bases between the two germline ends.

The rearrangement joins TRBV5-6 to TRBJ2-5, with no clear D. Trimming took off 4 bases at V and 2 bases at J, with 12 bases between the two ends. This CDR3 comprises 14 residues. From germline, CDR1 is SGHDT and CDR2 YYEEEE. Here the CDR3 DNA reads TGTGCCAGCAGCCCGCCTAGTGCTCAAGAGACCCAGTACTTC. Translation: CASSPPSAQETQYF.

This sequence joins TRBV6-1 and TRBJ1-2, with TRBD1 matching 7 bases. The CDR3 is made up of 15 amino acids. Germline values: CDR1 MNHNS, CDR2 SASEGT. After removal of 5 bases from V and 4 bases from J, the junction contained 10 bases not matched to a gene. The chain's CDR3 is CASSKGDRDPYGYTF. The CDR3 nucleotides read TGTGCCAGCAGTAAAGGGGACAGAGATCCCTATGGCTACACCTTC.

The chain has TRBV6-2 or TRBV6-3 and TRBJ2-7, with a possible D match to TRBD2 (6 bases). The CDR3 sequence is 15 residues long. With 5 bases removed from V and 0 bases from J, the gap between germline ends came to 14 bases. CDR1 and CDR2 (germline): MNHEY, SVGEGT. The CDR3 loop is CASSATSRSSYEQYF. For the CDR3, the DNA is TGTGCCAGCAGTGCGACTAGTCGGTCCTCCTACGAGCAGTACTTC.

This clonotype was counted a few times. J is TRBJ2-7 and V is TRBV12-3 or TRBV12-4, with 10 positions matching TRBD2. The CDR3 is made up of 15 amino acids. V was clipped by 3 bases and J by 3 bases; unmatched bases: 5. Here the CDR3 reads CASSLASGGIYEQYF. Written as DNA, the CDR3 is TGTGCCAGCAGTTTGGCTAGCGGGGGTATCTACGAGCAGTACTTC.

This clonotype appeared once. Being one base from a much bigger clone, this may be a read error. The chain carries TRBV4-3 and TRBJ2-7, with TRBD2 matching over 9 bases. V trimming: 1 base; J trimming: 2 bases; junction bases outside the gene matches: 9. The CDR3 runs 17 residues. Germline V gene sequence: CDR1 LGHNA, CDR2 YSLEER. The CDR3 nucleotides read TGCGCCAGCAGCCAAGGGTTTCAGCGGGGGGTGCCCTACGAGCAGTACTTC. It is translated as CASSQGFQRGVPYEQYF.

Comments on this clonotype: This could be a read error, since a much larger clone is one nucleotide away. CDR3 sequence reads: CASSPSDYSRALF. CDR3 sequence (DNA): TGTGCCAGCAGCCCCTCCGATTACAGTCGCGCTCTCTTT. The chain employs TRBV9 and TRBJ1-1, with D hard to call. The CDR3 has 13 amino acids. CDR1 and CDR2 (germline): SGDLS, YYNGEE.

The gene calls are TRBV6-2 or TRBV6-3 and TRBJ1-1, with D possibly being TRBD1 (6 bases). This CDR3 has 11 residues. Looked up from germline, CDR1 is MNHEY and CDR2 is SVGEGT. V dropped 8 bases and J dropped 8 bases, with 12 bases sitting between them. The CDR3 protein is CASGTSQEAFF. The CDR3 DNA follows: TGTGCCAGCGGGACATCCCAGGAAGCTTTCTTT.

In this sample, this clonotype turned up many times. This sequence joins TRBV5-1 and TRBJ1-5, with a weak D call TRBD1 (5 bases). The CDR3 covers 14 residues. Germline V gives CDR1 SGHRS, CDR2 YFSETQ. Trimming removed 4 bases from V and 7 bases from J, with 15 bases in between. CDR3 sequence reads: CASSAGTDQQPQHF. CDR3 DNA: TGCGCCAGCAGCGCCGGGACGGATCAACAGCCCCAGCATTTT.

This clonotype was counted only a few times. The CDR3 loop reads CASGLGLAGGDTQYF. The CDR3 nucleotides are TGTGCTAGTGGTTTGGGACTAGCGGGGGGCGATACGCAGTATTTT. V and J are TRBV12-5 and TRBJ2-3; 13 positions agree with TRBD2. The J segment lost 6 bases and the V segment lost 1 base, leaving 1 base of the junction unmatched. This CDR3 region has 15 residues. CDR1 is LGHNT and CDR2 is FRNRAP in the germline V gene.

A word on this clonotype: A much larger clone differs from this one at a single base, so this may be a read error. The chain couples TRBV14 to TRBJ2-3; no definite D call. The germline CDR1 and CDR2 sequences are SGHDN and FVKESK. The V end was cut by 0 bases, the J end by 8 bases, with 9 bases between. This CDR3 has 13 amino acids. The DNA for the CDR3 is TGTGCCAGCAGCCAAGATTGGTCAGGTACGCAGTATTTT. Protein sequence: CASSQDWSGTQYF.

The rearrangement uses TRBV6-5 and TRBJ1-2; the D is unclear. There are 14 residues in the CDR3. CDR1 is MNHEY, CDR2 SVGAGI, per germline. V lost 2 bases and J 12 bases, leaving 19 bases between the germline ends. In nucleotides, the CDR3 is TGTGCCAGCAGTTACGTTCCGGTAGTCGAGGGCCACACCTTC. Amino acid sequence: CASSYVPVVEGHTF.

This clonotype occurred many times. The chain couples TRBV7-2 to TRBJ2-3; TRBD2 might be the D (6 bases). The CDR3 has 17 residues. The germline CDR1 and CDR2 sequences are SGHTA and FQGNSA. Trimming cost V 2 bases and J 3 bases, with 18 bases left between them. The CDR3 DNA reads TGTGCCAGCAGCTTAAGGGCCGGGACTCTCGCTACAGATACGCAGTATTTT. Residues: CASSLRAGTLATDTQYF.

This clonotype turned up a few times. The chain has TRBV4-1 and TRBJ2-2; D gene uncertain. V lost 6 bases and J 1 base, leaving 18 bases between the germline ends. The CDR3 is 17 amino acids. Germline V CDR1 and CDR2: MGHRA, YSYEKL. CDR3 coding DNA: TGCGCCAGCAGTCCGTTAAAGGGCCAACGGAACACCGGGGAGCTGTTTTTT. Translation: CASSPLKGQRNTGELFF.

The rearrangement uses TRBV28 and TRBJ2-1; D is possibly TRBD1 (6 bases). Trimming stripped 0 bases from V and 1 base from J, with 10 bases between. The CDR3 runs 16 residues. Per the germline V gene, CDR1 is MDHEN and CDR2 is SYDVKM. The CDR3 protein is CASSLWQGSSYNEQFF. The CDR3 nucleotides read TGTGCCAGCAGTTTATGGCAGGGGAGTTCCTACAATGAGCAGTTCTTC.

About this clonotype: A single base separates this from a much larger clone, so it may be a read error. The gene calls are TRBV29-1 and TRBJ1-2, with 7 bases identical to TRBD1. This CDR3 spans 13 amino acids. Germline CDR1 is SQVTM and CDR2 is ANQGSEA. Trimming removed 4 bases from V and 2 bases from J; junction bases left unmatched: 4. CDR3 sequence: CSVVPTGNYGYTF. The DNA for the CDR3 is TGCAGCGTTGTTCCGACAGGGAACTATGGCTACACCTTC.

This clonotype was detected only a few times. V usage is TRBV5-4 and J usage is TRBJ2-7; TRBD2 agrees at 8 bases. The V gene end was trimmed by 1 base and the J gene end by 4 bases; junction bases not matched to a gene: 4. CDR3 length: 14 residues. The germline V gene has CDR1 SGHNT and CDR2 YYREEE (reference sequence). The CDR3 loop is CASSLMAGGYEQYF. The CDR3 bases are TGTGCCAGCAGCTTGATGGCGGGGGGTTACGAGCAGTACTTC.

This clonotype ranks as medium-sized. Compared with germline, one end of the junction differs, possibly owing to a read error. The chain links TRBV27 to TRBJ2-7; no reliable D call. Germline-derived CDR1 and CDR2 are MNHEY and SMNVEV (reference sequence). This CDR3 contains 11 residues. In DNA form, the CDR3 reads TGCGCCAGCAGCTTGGGGTACGAGCAGTACTTC. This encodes CASSLGYEQYF.

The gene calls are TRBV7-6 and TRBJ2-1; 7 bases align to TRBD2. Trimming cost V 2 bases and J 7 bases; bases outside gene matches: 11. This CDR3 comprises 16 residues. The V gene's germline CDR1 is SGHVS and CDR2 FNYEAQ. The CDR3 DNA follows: TGTGCCAGCAGCTTATGGGGGGAGGGTGTTGGGAATGAGCAGTTCTTC. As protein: CASSLWGEGVGNEQFF.

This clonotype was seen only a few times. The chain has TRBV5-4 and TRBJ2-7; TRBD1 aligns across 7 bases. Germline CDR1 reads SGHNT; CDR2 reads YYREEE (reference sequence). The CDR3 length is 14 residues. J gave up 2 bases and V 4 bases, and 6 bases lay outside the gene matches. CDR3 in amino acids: CASSVGTATYEQYF. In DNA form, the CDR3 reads TGTGCCAGCAGCGTCGGGACAGCAACCTACGAGCAGTACTTC.

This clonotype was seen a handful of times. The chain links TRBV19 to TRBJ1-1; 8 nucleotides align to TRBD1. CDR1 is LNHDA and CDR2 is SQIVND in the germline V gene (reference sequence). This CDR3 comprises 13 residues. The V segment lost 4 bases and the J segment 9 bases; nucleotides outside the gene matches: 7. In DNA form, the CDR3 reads TGTGCCAGTAGTACCCCGACAGGGGATAAAGCTTTCTTT. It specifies CASSTPTGDKAFF.